This T cell receptor (beta chain) was identified during a study of T cells in Graves' hyperthyroidism and ophthalmopathy. Exclusion of a patient resulted from uncontrolled infection, other autoimmune disease, pregnancy or lactation. Germline V gives CDR1 MNHEY, CDR2 SMNVEV (reference sequence). V shed 4 bases and J shed 2 bases, with 16 bases lying between them. This CDR3 comprises 16 residues. This clonotype was detected only a few times. Amplified regions were TCR beta CDR3 sequences from RNA transcripts. HTBI primers were the set used in a first-round RT-PCR of the TCR CDR3. TCRdb re-called the multiplex PCR reads through MiXCR, storing one row per CDR3 protein. The repertoire holds more than 350,000 distinct CDR3 sequences, with about 18% as singletons.

This receptor was obtained from a woman in her 30s with Graves' hyperthyroidism that later progressed to Graves' ophthalmopathy. The V call is TRBV27, the J call TRBJ2-3, with D tentatively TRBD2 (7 bases). The sequenced sample consisted of blood. The DNA for the CDR3 is TGTGCCAGCAGTTGGCCGGGGGGCACGGTCACAGATACGCAGTATTTT. It encodes CASSWPGGTVTDTQYF.